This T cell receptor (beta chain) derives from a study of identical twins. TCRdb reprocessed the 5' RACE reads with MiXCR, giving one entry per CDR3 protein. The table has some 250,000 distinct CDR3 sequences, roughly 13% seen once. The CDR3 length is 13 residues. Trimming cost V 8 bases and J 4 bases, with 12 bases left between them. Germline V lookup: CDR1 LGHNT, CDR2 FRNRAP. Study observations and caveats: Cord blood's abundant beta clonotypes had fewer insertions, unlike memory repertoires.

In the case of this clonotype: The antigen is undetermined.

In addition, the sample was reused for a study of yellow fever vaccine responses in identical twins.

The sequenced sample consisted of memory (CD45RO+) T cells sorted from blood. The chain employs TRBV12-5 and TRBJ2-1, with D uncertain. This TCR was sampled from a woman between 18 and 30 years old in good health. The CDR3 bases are TGTGCTAGTAGCCGTTCATCGTACAATGAGCAGTTCTTC. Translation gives CASSRSSYNEQFF.